Shown below are 24 T cell receptor beta chains from a single sample sequenced in a study of T cells in tuberculosis. Thawed, overnight-rested PBMC were stained with GMM-loaded CD1B tetramer, viability dye and anti-CD3, then sorted. C32 glucose monomycolate from Rhodococcus equi was loaded onto the CD1B tetramers. The protocol was immunoSEQ multiplex PCR, while the TCRdb copy is restricted to in-frame clones and leaves out a portion. The sample includes about 88,000 clones, approximately 91% seen only once; the top ten take around 2%. Sequencing was done on a sample of CD1b-GMM tetramer-negative cells sorted from PBMCs. The origin of the receptors is an adult woman with latent tuberculosis.

The chain joins TRBV5-8 to TRBJ2-1; 12 bases fit TRBD1. J gave up 4 bases and V 2 bases, and 7 bases lay outside the gene matches. From germline, CDR1 is SGHTS and CDR2 YDEGEE. There are 17 residues in the CDR3. The CDR3 spells CASSLPGQGAGYNEQFF. The CDR3 region has the DNA TGTGCCAGCAGCTTACCGGGACAGGGGGCGGGTTACAATGAGCAGTTCTTC.

This clone has only one observation. The CDR3 is CASSNGIQGAKNIQYF. CDR3 DNA: TGTGCCAGTAGTAACGGGATTCAGGGGGCCAAAAACATTCAGTACTTC. This rearrangement joins TRBV19 to TRBJ2-4; maybe TRBD1 (6 bases). V was cut by 4 bases and J by 1 base, with 14 bases left in between. The germline V gene encodes CDR1 LNHDA and CDR2 SQIVND (reference sequence). This CDR3 has 16 amino acids.

This chain links TRBV6-5 with TRBJ1-6, with D possibly being TRBD1 (5 bases). CDR3 length: 16 residues. Per germline, CDR1 MNHEY and CDR2 SVGAGI. V was pared by 8 bases and J by 10 bases, with 24 bases between. In nucleotides, the CDR3 is TGTGCCAGCCGTTGGAAGGGGATTGACGCGCGGTCACCCCTCCACTTT. Protein sequence: CASRWKGIDARSPLHF.

V usage is TRBV5-6 and J usage is TRBJ2-7, with D possibly TRBD1 on 6 matching bases. Germline values: CDR1 SGHDT, CDR2 YYEEEE. The V end was cut by 4 bases, the J end by 0 bases, with 17 bases between. The CDR3 contains 16 residues. The CDR3 loop reads CASSETGTSSSYEQYV. For the CDR3, the DNA is TGTGCCAGCAGCGAGACCGGGACATCGAGCTCCTACGAGCAGTACGTC.

The chain combines TRBV5-1 with TRBJ2-1; 10 positions agree with TRBD2. CDR1 SGHRS and CDR2 YFSETQ come from the germline V gene. J lost 7 bases, V lost 4 bases, and 5 bases had no gene match. The CDR3 extends over 14 amino acids. The CDR3 DNA follows: TGCGCCAGCAGCAACGGACTAGCGGTGAATGAGCAGTTCTTC. This sequence encodes CASSNGLAVNEQFF.

The rearrangement joins TRBV7-6 to TRBJ1-3, with 7 nucleotides matching TRBD1. The germline CDR1 and CDR2 sequences are SGHVS and FNYEAQ. This CDR3 is built from 18 residues. Trimming removed 5 bases from V and 0 bases from J; junction bases left unmatched: 13. Written as DNA, the CDR3 is TGTGCCAGCAGCCCCTCGGGACAGTCTATTTTCTCTGGAAACACCATATATTTT. Translating it yields CASSPSGQSIFSGNTIYF.

The rearrangement uses TRBV5-4 and TRBJ1-2; TRBD1 agrees at 7 bases. The germline V gene encodes CDR1 SGHNT and CDR2 YYREEE (reference sequence). V dropped 1 base and J dropped 3; count of bases not matched to a gene: 6. The CDR3 is 15 residues long. CDR3 residues: CASSLRGQDDYGYTF. CDR3 coding DNA: TGTGCCAGCAGCTTGAGGGGGCAAGACGACTATGGCTACACCTTC. Full variable domain (remainder filled in from reference TRBV5-4 and TRBJ1-2): ETGVTQSPTHLIKTRGQQVTLRCSSQSGHNTVSWYQQALGQGPQFIFQYYREEENGRGNFPPRFSGLQFPNYSSELNVNALELDDSALYLCASSLRGQDDYGYTFGSGTRLTVV.

The chain recombines TRBV6-5 with TRBJ2-7; maybe TRBD1 (8 bases). The CDR3 runs 14 residues. V was trimmed by 5 bases and J by 6 bases, leaving 17 bases between them. The V gene's germline CDR1 is MNHEY and CDR2 SVGAGI. The CDR3 sequence is CASSETTGGAEQYF. The CDR3 region has the DNA TGTGCCAGCAGTGAAACTACAGGGGGGGCCGAGCAGTACTTC.

This clone was picked up one time. This rearrangement joins TRBV5-1 to TRBJ2-2; D is undetermined. The CDR3 is made up of 11 amino acids. Trimming removed 3 bases at V and 10 bases at J, with 7 bases between. CDR1 and CDR2 (germline): SGHRS, YFSETQ. In DNA, the CDR3 is TGCGCCAGCAGCTCGGTATTGGAGCTGTTTTTT. Encoded protein: CASSSVLELFF.

This clone was seen more than once but under ten times. This chain connects TRBV19 to TRBJ2-1; 14 bases line up with TRBD2. The CDR3 is made up of 19 amino acids. Germline V CDR1 and CDR2: LNHDA, SQIVND (reference sequence). J gave up 5 bases and V 4 bases, and 13 bases lay outside the gene matches. The CDR3 DNA reads TGTGCCAGTAGTACCTCTCGACTAGCGGGGGGGCTAACCCACAATGAGCAGTTCTTC. It specifies CASSTSRLAGGLTHNEQFF.

The genes are TRBV5-1 and TRBJ2-7; no clear D. This CDR3 has 13 residues. Per the germline V gene, CDR1 is SGHRS and CDR2 is YFSETQ. The V end was cut by 4 bases, the J end by 0 bases, with 8 bases between. CDR3 coding DNA: TGCGCCAGCAGCCACGACAACTCCTACGAGCAGTACTTC. Its translation: CASSHDNSYEQYF.

This clone was recorded only once. This chain uses TRBV19 with TRBJ1-2; possible D gene TRBD1, 6 bases. V was clipped by 5 bases and J by 8 bases, with 9 bases between them. This CDR3 region has 11 residues. Germline CDR1 reads LNHDA; CDR2 reads SQIVND (reference sequence). For the CDR3, the DNA is TGTGCCAGTAGTTCAGGGGTCGGCTACACCTTC. It is translated as CASSSGVGYTF. The variable domain in full, completed from reference TRBV19 and TRBJ1-2, reads DGGITQSPKYLFRKEGQNVTLSCEQNLNHDAMYWYRQDPGQGLRLIYYSQIVNDFQKGDIAEGYSVSREKKESFPLTVTSAQKNPTAFYLCASSSGVGYTFGSGTRLTVV.

The DNA of the CDR3 is TGTGCCAGCAGTTACTCGATAGGGGATGGGGCCAACGTCCTGACTTTC. Protein product: CASSYSIGDGANVLTF. The gene calls are TRBV6-5 and TRBJ2-6, with a tentative D call TRBD1 (5 bases). Per germline, CDR1 MNHEY and CDR2 SVGAGI. V was trimmed by 0 bases and J by 3 bases, leaving 9 bases between them. The CDR3 runs 16 residues.

The V and J genes are TRBV4-1 and TRBJ2-1; D unresolved. Trimming stripped 1 base from V and 7 bases from J, with 8 bases between. Germline values: CDR1 MGHRA, CDR2 YSYEKL. This CDR3 contains 13 residues. This chain's CDR3 is CASSQGHANEQFF. As DNA, the CDR3 is TGCGCCAGCAGCCAAGGTCACGCGAATGAGCAGTTCTTC.

The genes are TRBV27 and TRBJ1-5; D unresolved. Germline V gene data show CDR1 as MNHEY and CDR2 as SMNVEV (reference sequence). V was pared by 8 bases and J by 0 bases, with 5 bases between. This CDR3 has 12 residues. The CDR3 sequence is CASRSSNQPQHF. The CDR3 nucleotides are TGTGCCAGCCGGAGTAGCAATCAGCCCCAGCATTTT.

CDR3 region: CASSSKLQGEAFF. DNA of the CDR3: TGTGCCAGCAGTTCAAAGCTACAGGGTGAAGCTTTCTTT. V and J are TRBV6-5 and TRBJ1-1; D is possibly TRBD1 (6 bases). The CDR3 is 13 amino acids. V gave up 4 bases and J gave up 7 bases, with 13 bases separating them. The germline gives CDR1 MNHEY, CDR2 SVGAGI.

The V gene is TRBV4-2, the J gene TRBJ1-1; D unclear. There are 13 residues in the CDR3. V was trimmed by 0 bases and J by 4 bases, leaving 6 bases between them. The germline V gene encodes CDR1 LGHNA and CDR2 YNFKEQ. CDR3 region: CASSQDLATEAFF. CDR3 sequence (DNA): TGTGCCAGCAGCCAAGATTTGGCCACTGAAGCTTTCTTT.

The genes are TRBV12-2 and TRBJ1-1; TRBD1, as called in the table, went unchecked against the DNA. TRBV12-2 counts as a pseudogene. This CDR3 spans 14 amino acids. The CDR3 DNA sequence: TGTGCAAGTCGATCGGGACAGGGGCGTACTGAAGCTTTCTTT. Amino acids: CASRSGQGRTEAFF.

The genes are TRBV15 and TRBJ1-5; tentative D call: TRBD1 (5 bases). There are 15 residues in the CDR3. Germline V lookup: CDR1 LNHNV, CDR2 YYDKDF (reference sequence). V was trimmed by 1 base and J by 3 bases, leaving 10 bases between them. CDR3 nucleotides: TGTGCCACCAGCAGAGCGGGGGAGTTCAATCAGCCCCAGCATTTT. As protein: CATSRAGEFNQPQHF.

V gene TRBV6-6 combines with J gene TRBJ2-2; TRBD1 agrees at 12 bases. In germline, CDR1 is MNHNY, CDR2 SVGAGI (reference sequence). The CDR3 consists of 16 residues. V was pared by 6 bases and J by 6 bases, with 8 bases of the junction left unmatched. The CDR3 DNA sequence: TGTGCCAGCAGCCCCCCCGGGACAGGGGGCCCCGGGGAGCTGTTTTTT. It specifies CASSPPGTGGPGELFF.

CDR3 in DNA: TGTGCCAGCAGCTCCCTCCAGAAATCGTTGACAGGCTCTGGAAACACCATATATTTT. It yields the protein CASSSLQKSLTGSGNTIYF. The V and J genes are TRBV7-9 and TRBJ1-3; tentative D call: TRBD1 (6 bases). V lost 4 bases and J lost 0, with 22 bases in between. The CDR3 spans 19 residues. In germline, CDR1 is SEHNR, CDR2 FQNEAQ (reference sequence).

The CDR3 DNA reads TGTGCCAGTAGTACAGAACAGGGCCGCCAAGAGACCCAGTACTTC. Protein: CASSTEQGRQETQYF. The rearrangement links TRBV19 to TRBJ2-5; a possible D gene is TRBD1 (6 bases). Germline V gives CDR1 LNHDA, CDR2 SQIVND (reference sequence). Trimming stripped 4 bases from V and 1 base from J, with 13 bases between. The CDR3 runs 15 residues.

V and J are TRBV5-1 and TRBJ2-3, with TRBD1 matching over 7 bases. V shed 1 base and J 3 bases; nucleotides not matched to a gene: 5. This CDR3 comprises 15 residues. Looked up from germline, CDR1 is SGHRS and CDR2 is YFSETQ. The CDR3 DNA reads TGCGCCAGCAGCTTGTGGGGACAGCGGACAGATACGCAGTATTTT. Encoded protein: CASSLWGQRTDTQYF.

This chain links TRBV4-2 with TRBJ2-3; D is unclear. V shed 0 bases and J shed 1 base, with 11 bases lying between them. The CDR3 has 16 amino acids. From germline, CDR1 is LGHNA and CDR2 YNFKEQ. The CDR3 loop reads CASSQESPPRTDTQYF. DNA of the CDR3: TGTGCCAGCAGCCAAGAATCCCCTCCCCGCACAGATACGCAGTATTTT.